This T cell receptor beta chain was recorded in a study of tumor-infiltrating lymphocytes in primary liver carcinoma. Using a constant-region primer together with ProtoScript II reverse transcriptase, TCR beta cDNA was made from about 500 ng of total RNA. Three-round nested multiplex PCR performed with slightly modified ARM-PCR produced the TCR beta libraries. The first two PCR rounds used TRBV1-TRBV30 forward primers with a C-beta reverse primer, around 10 cycles each. Each CDR3 protein is one row after TCRdb ran MiXCR on the multiplex PCR reads. This sample carries fewer than 350,000 distinct CDR3 sequences, 65% of them seen once, and the ten largest clones take about 6.3%. Concerning this clonotype itself: No antigen is known for it.

Study-level points and caveats: In the absence of sorting, bulk samples left CD4+ and CD8+ repertoires uncompared.

CDR1 and CDR2 (germline): SGHDN, FVKESK. The ends were cut back, 8 bases at V and 1 base at J, with 21 bases in the middle. This CDR3 spans 16 amino acids. Germline DNA was also extracted, with blood RNA taken from unsorted whole blood. The patients, who had chronic HBV infection, were treatment-naive (untreated). The chain links TRBV14 to TRBJ2-7, with a weak D call TRBD1 (6 bases). The material sequenced was peripheral blood. The receptor's source is a man aged 40-49 years with primary liver carcinoma and hepatitis B virus infection. CDR3 loop: CASRRGRSGASYEQYF. CDR3 coding DNA: TGTGCCAGCCGCCGTGGCAGGTCAGGGGCATCCTACGAGCAGTACTTC.